These 21 T cell receptor beta chains share one sample of origin, sequenced in a study of regulatory T cells in long-lasting Graves disease. Library construction for TCR beta used iRepertoire HTBI primers and Arm-PCR of CDR3 regions. TCRdb independently ran MiXCR on the multiplex PCR reads; one entry per CDR3 protein. The sample shows 400,000 to 500,000 distinct CDR3 sequences, over 20% of them seen only once. This sample's time point: persistent/refractory GD, antithyroid drugs over 5 years with positive TRAb. The TCR library was made from RNA extracted from PBMCs. The sample consisted of peripheral blood mononuclear cells (PBMCs), taken when the disease was refractory, from a patient treated with antithyroid drugs. The source of these receptors is a female donor with Graves disease.

CDR3 sequence reads: CASSLGLGMDNEQFF. In DNA form, the CDR3 reads TGTGCCAGCAGTTTAGGGCTAGGGATGGACAATGAGCAGTTCTTC. The rearrangement links TRBV12-3 or TRBV12-4 to TRBJ2-1; D gene uncertain. There are 15 residues in the CDR3. Trimming took 1 base from V and 5 from J, leaving 12 bases between them.

This clonotype was picked up a small number of times. The chain recombines TRBV28 with TRBJ2-1; D not certain. Deletions cut 6 bases from V and 3 bases from J, with 12 bases between. Germline lookup yields CDR1 MDHEN and CDR2 SYDVKM. This CDR3 has 14 residues. CDR3 coding DNA: TGTGCCAGCAGCGAAGCCCCGTTCTACAATGAGCAGTTCTTC. This gives the protein CASSEAPFYNEQFF.

This clonotype has more than one count but fewer than ten. The chain recombines TRBV29-1 with TRBJ1-6; D gene uncertain. In germline, CDR1 is SQVTM, CDR2 ANQGSEA. Trimming shortened V by 3 bases and J by 15 bases, and 9 bases separated the two germline ends. The CDR3 is made up of 10 amino acids. CDR3 sequence (DNA): TGCAGCGTTGACGAGGGAGGCCTCCACTTT. It specifies CSVDEGGLHF.

This chain uses TRBV19 with TRBJ1-5; D is ambiguous. Germline CDR1 is LNHDA and CDR2 is SQIVND (reference sequence). This CDR3 is built from 15 residues. Trimming shortened V by 11 bases and J by 0 bases, and 17 bases separated the two germline ends. The CDR3, as DNA: TGTGCCCCCGGCGAGCAGCCTCTTAGCAATCAGCCCCAGCATTTT. It specifies CAPGEQPLSNQPQHF.

The table lists this clonotype with many counts. V is TRBV20-1 and J is TRBJ2-2; D not certain. From germline, CDR1 is DFQATT and CDR2 SNEGSKA (reference sequence). The CDR3 covers 10 residues. The V and J ends lost 3 bases and 8 bases respectively, with 4 bases between them. CDR3 residues: CSASAGELFF. The DNA for the CDR3 is TGCAGTGCTAGTGCTGGGGAGCTGTTTTTT.

This chain links TRBV11-2 with TRBJ1-4; the match to TRBD1 covers 7 bases. The CDR3 covers 15 residues. Trimming removed 5 bases from V and 7 bases from J; junction bases left unmatched: 10. Germline loops: CDR1 SGHAT, CDR2 FQNNGV. The CDR3 spells CASSPGAGGSEKLFF. The CDR3 coding sequence is TGTGCCAGCAGCCCGGGGGCAGGGGGGAGTGAAAAACTGTTTTTT.

Many counts were recorded for this clonotype. The chain has TRBV12-3 or TRBV12-4 and TRBJ2-2, with 9 bases aligning to TRBD1. Germline trimming cut 6 bases from V and 7 bases from J; bases unmatched to any gene: 9. The CDR3 length is 15 residues. CDR3 amino acids: CASRATGGVGGELFF. CDR3 DNA sequence: TGTGCCAGCAGAGCGACAGGGGGAGTGGGCGGGGAGCTGTTTTTT.

This clonotype was recorded many times. The chain employs TRBV11-2 and TRBJ1-4; 9 bases agree with TRBD1. CDR1 is SGHAT, CDR2 FQNNGV, per germline. The CDR3 spans 16 residues. The trim removed 3 bases at V and 5 bases at J, leaving 7 bases unmatched. CDR3 DNA: TGTGCCAGCAGCTTTTCACAGGGGGCCTACAATGAAAAACTGTTTTTT. This translates into CASSFSQGAYNEKLFF.

This clonotype was observed at least ten times. The chain is built from TRBV20-1 and TRBJ2-7; TRBD2 matches at 8 bases. The V gene's germline CDR1 is DFQATT and CDR2 SNEGSKA (reference sequence). This CDR3 is built from 10 residues. CDR3 sequence reads: CLIAGPEQYF. The CDR3 DNA is TGCTTGATAGCGGGACCCGAGCAGTACTTC.

This clonotype was counted a few times. Just one base apart from a much larger clone, this may be a read error. The CDR3 ends on some other residue instead of the conserved phenylalanine or tryptophan, so this is likely a read error. The CDR3 DNA is TGTGCCAGCAGTAGGGGCAGCGGAAATTACGAGCAGTACTCC. Translated: CASSRGSGNYEQYS. V and J are TRBV6-2 or TRBV6-3 and TRBJ2-7; D tentatively fits TRBD1 or TRBD2 (5 bases each). Trimming took off 5 bases at V and 4 bases at J, with 15 bases between the two ends. Germline V gene lookup returns CDR1 MNHEY and CDR2 SVGEGT. This CDR3 comprises 14 residues.

This clonotype showed up many times. The rearrangement links TRBV15 to TRBJ1-2, with D unclear. Trimming removed 0 bases at V and 3 bases at J, with 8 bases between. The CDR3 extends over 14 amino acids. Germline V gene lookup returns CDR1 LNHNV and CDR2 YYDKDF (reference sequence). DNA for the CDR3: TGTGCCACCAGCAGAGAGGAACGGTACTATGGCTACACCTTC. It yields the protein CATSREERYYGYTF.

This clonotype was recorded many times. The rearrangement links TRBV20-1 to TRBJ2-7; D is tentatively TRBD1 or TRBD2 (5 bases each). The V gene's germline CDR1 is DFQATT and CDR2 SNEGSKA (reference sequence). The V and J ends lost 6 bases and 0 bases respectively, with 21 bases between them. The CDR3 is made up of 16 amino acids. CDR3 sequence reads: CSAESPGTISSYEQYF. CDR3 DNA sequence: TGCAGTGCCGAGAGCCCCGGGACCATCAGCTCCTACGAGCAGTACTTC.

The rearrangement links TRBV6-1 to TRBJ2-7; TRBD1 or TRBD2 may be the D gene (6 bases each). Trimming pared 7 bases from V and 1 base from J, leaving 29 bases between. Germline values: CDR1 MNHNS, CDR2 SASEGT. This CDR3 comprises 19 residues. The CDR3, as DNA: TGTGCCAGCATGGGACGACTAGTGGATAACACAGGGTTTTCCTACGAGCAGTACTTC. Translation: CASMGRLVDNTGFSYEQYF.

This chain joins TRBV25-1 and TRBJ2-5, with D perhaps matching TRBD2 (6 bases). CDR1 MGHDK and CDR2 SYGVNS come from the germline V gene. The CDR3 covers 12 residues. V shed 4 bases and J shed 9 bases, with 12 bases lying between them. CDR3 DNA: TGTGCCAGCAGTGGGGGGAGGATGGCCCAGTACTTC. Its protein is CASSGGRMAQYF.

The gene calls are TRBV20-1 and TRBJ2-4; D ambiguous. The CDR3 runs 13 residues. V lost 6 bases and J 4 bases, leaving 13 bases between the germline ends. Per the germline V gene, CDR1 is DFQATT and CDR2 is SNEGSKA (reference sequence). The CDR3 reads CSAPDGFKNIQYF. As DNA, the CDR3 is TGCAGTGCCCCGGACGGGTTTAAAAACATTCAGTACTTC.

At least ten counts were recorded for this clonotype. This rearrangement joins TRBV5-1 to TRBJ2-2, with 9 bases identical to TRBD2. The CDR3 is 15 residues long. In germline, CDR1 is SGHRS, CDR2 YFSETQ. V lost 2 bases and J lost 6; bases outside the gene matches: 5. The CDR3 bases are TGCGCCAGCAGCTTTAGCGGGAGAGGTGCCGGGGAGCTGTTTTTT. Translating it yields CASSFSGRGAGELFF.

This clonotype occurred many times. V gene TRBV2 combines with J gene TRBJ2-5; D gene unclear. V gave up 7 bases and J gave up 5 bases, with 8 bases separating them. Germline V gives CDR1 SNHLY, CDR2 FYNNEI. This CDR3 has 11 amino acids. CDR3 coding DNA: TGTGCCAGCATCGCTTGGGAGACCCAGTACTTC. Its translation: CASIAWETQYF.

This clonotype appeared many times. The chain joins TRBV15 to TRBJ2-7, with D maybe TRBD1 (6 bases). The CDR3 runs 16 residues. The V gene lost 4 bases and the J gene lost 3 bases, with 19 bases spanning the gap. Germline V gene data show CDR1 as LNHNV and CDR2 as YYDKDF (reference sequence). The CDR3: CATSTDRRGTDYEQYF. CDR3 bases: TGTGCCACCAGCACCGACAGGCGAGGAACCGACTACGAGCAGTACTTC.

The table lists this clonotype with many counts. The rearrangement joins TRBV6-1 to TRBJ2-5; 8 bases match TRBD1. Germline loops: CDR1 MNHNS, CDR2 SASEGT. The length of the CDR3 is 14 residues. The junction had 10 bases not matched to a gene; V was cut back by 7 bases and J by 6 bases. The CDR3 DNA follows: TGTGCCAGCAACCTGGACAGGGAAAGGCAGACCCAGTACTTC. Its translation is CASNLDRERQTQYF.

The chain combines TRBV2 with TRBJ1-1; TRBD1 matches 7 bases. The CDR3 length is 14 residues. After removal of 6 bases from V and 5 bases from J, the junction contained 9 bases not matched to a gene. In germline, CDR1 is SNHLY, CDR2 FYNNEI. In DNA, the CDR3 is TGTGCCAGCAGACCGGGACAGCTGAGGACTGAAGCTTTCTTT. It translates to CASRPGQLRTEAFF.

This clonotype was recorded at least ten times. This rearrangement joins TRBV12-3 or TRBV12-4 to TRBJ2-7, with a possible D match to TRBD2 (5 bases). The CDR3 loop spans 13 amino acids. V gave up 6 bases and J gave up 0 bases, with 9 bases separating them. The CDR3 loop is CASRRESSYEQYF. For the CDR3, the DNA is TGTGCCAGCAGGAGGGAGAGCTCCTACGAGCAGTACTTC.